One and the same sample provided the 12 T cell receptor beta chains below, sequenced in a study of PD-1 and CTLA-4 blockade in melanoma. Some clones are missing from TCRdb's copy, which holds only in-frame ones; the method was immunoSEQ multiplex PCR. This sample yields around 29,000 clones, of which roughly 89% are seen a single time; roughly 8% belongs to the top ten. The source was CD8+ T cells from peripheral blood, collected before anti-PD-1 treatment. All receptors derive from a human donor with melanoma.

CDR3 sequence reads: CASSPSPGQGVPEAFF. The DNA for the CDR3 is TGTGCCAGCAGTCCCTCACCGGGACAGGGGGTCCCTGAAGCTTTCTTT. V and J are TRBV5-8 and TRBJ1-1; 11 nucleotides match TRBD1. The CDR3 totals 16 residues. Germline CDR1 is SGHTS and CDR2 is YDEGEE. The V and J ends lost 5 bases and 6 bases, in that order; junction bases with no gene match: 12.

J is TRBJ1-5 and V is TRBV9; D unclear. V gave up 4 bases and J gave up 3 bases, with 11 bases separating them. The CDR3 is 14 residues long. Germline V lookup: CDR1 SGDLS, CDR2 YYNGEE. Written as DNA, the CDR3 is TGTGCCAGCAGCCCCGAAGCAGTCAATCAGCCCCAGCATTTT. It specifies CASSPEAVNQPQHF.

The chain recombines TRBV5-8 with TRBJ2-7; maybe TRBD1 (5 bases). Germline-derived CDR1 and CDR2 are SGHTS and YDEGEE. The CDR3 has 15 amino acids. Deletions cut 2 bases from V and 2 bases from J, with 14 bases between. CDR3 region: CASSFARDRTYEQYF. The CDR3 DNA reads as TGTGCCAGCAGCTTTGCACGCGACAGAACCTACGAGCAGTACTTC.

This chain uses TRBV6-5 with TRBJ2-3; D remains ambiguous. The V and J ends lost 0 bases and 2 bases respectively, with 9 bases between them. This CDR3 has 15 residues. The V gene's germline CDR1 is MNHEY and CDR2 SVGAGI. CDR3 in DNA: TGTGCCAGCAGTTACTCAGGTAGCTACACAGATACGCAGTATTTT. Its translation is CASSYSGSYTDTQYF.

The chain recombines TRBV13 with TRBJ2-7; 9 positions match TRBD1. CDR1 is PRHDT, CDR2 FYEKMQ, per germline (reference sequence). Losses at the gene ends were 4 bases for V and 4 bases for J; bases not matched to a gene: 8. This CDR3 comprises 15 residues. CDR3 bases: TGTGCCAGCAGCTCCCCCGGGACAGGGATGTACGAGCAGTACTTC. Translating it yields CASSSPGTGMYEQYF.

The chain links TRBV5-1 to TRBJ2-7; D unclear. This CDR3 contains 14 residues. Germline CDR1 is SGHRS and CDR2 is YFSETQ. V was clipped by 1 base and J by 2 bases, with 10 bases between them. The CDR3 spells CASSLRADTYEQYF. Written as DNA, the CDR3 is TGCGCCAGCAGCTTGAGGGCCGATACCTACGAGCAGTACTTC.

J is TRBJ1-4 and V is TRBV14; D is ambiguous. This CDR3 is 14 amino acids long. Per germline, CDR1 SGHDN and CDR2 FVKESK. The germline V and J ends were trimmed by 4 bases and 5 bases, with 11 bases remaining between them. As DNA, the CDR3 is TGTGCCAGCAGCCTTAGAGAGACCAATGAAAAACTGTTTTTT. This gives the protein CASSLRETNEKLFF. Together with reference TRBV14 and TRBJ1-4, the CDR3 gives the full variable domain: EAGVTQFPSHSVIEKGQTVTLRCDPISGHDNLYWYRRVMGKEIKFLLHFVKESKQDESGMPNNRFLAERTGGTYSTLKVQPAELEDSGVYFCASSLRETNEKLFFGSGTQLSVL.

This chain uses TRBV10-2 with TRBJ1-2, with 7 bases matching TRBD1. V lost 2 bases, J lost 5 bases, and 5 bases stayed unmatched. This CDR3 is built from 14 residues. Germline lookup yields CDR1 WSHSY and CDR2 SAAADI. In DNA, the CDR3 is TGCGCCAGCAGTGAGCCGGGGACAGATTATGGCTACACCTTC. It codes for CASSEPGTDYGYTF.

This clone was counted a few times. The chain is built from TRBV19 and TRBJ1-1; weak D call: TRBD1 (5 bases). Trimming cost V 7 bases and J 3 bases, with 9 bases left between them. The CDR3 spans 12 residues. The germline V gene has CDR1 LNHDA and CDR2 SQIVND (reference sequence). This CDR3 is CASKGTHTEAFF. CDR3 coding DNA: TGTGCCAGTAAGGGGACCCACACTGAAGCTTTCTTT.

The CDR3 region has the DNA TGTGCCAGCAGCTTAACCCAAGGGGGAAATGAGCAGTTCTTC. Translated: CASSLTQGGNEQFF. The gene calls are TRBV11-2 and TRBJ2-1; D is perhaps TRBD1 (6 bases). Per the germline V gene, CDR1 is SGHAT and CDR2 is FQNNGV. There are 14 residues in the CDR3. V was trimmed by 2 bases and J by 7 bases, leaving 12 bases between them.

The chain has TRBV30 and TRBJ1-2; 7 bases fit TRBD1. The ends lost 0 bases at V and 7 bases at J; junction bases unmatched: 5. The CDR3 has 13 amino acids. CDR1 and CDR2 (germline): GTSNPN, SVGIG (reference sequence). DNA for the CDR3: TGTGCCTGGAGTGTCGCCACAGGGGCTGGCTACACCTTC. It codes for CAWSVATGAGYTF.

The CDR3: CASSLGEQGTGELFF. CDR3 nucleotide sequence: TGTGCCAGCAGCTTAGGGGAACAGGGGACCGGGGAGCTGTTTTTT. V and J are TRBV7-6 and TRBJ2-2; 7 bases agree with TRBD1. Per the germline V gene, CDR1 is SGHVS and CDR2 is FNYEAQ. The CDR3 has 15 residues. With 1 base clipped from V and 5 bases from J, the junction kept 4 bases outside the gene matches.